Listed here are 15 T cell receptor beta chains from one sample, sequenced in a study of sequential checkpoint blockade in melanoma. Treatment noted: randomized to nivolumab then ipilimumab (arm A) or the reverse (arm B). Here immunoSEQ multiplex PCR was the method, and the copy in TCRdb shows in-frame clones only, minus some. The repertoire holds around 18,000 clones, with 56% as singletons. The sample in question was CD8+ T cells sorted from blood (inferred from file names), obtained from a patient given nivolumab and ipilimumab in sequence. The receptor set was obtained from a human donor with melanoma.

This chain joins TRBV29-1 and TRBJ2-2; a weak D match, TRBD1 (6 bases). V was shortened by 1 base and J by 1 base, with 13 bases between the two germline ends. CDR3 size: 16 residues. The germline gives CDR1 SQVTM, CDR2 ANQGSEA. The CDR3 loop reads CSVEGRLTGNTGELFF. In nucleotides, the CDR3 is TGCAGCGTTGAAGGCCGCTTGACAGGGAACACCGGGGAGCTGTTTTTT.

Only a few counts were recorded for this clone. The CDR3 reads CASILTNDNEQFF. The CDR3 DNA reads as TGTGCCAGCATACTAACCAATGACAATGAGCAGTTCTTC. This rearrangement joins TRBV7-9 to TRBJ2-1; D is unresolved. With 7 bases removed from V and 5 bases from J, the gap between germline ends came to 12 bases. Germline V gene sequence: CDR1 SEHNR, CDR2 FQNEAQ (reference sequence). The CDR3 runs to 13 residues.

The chain recombines TRBV6-6 with TRBJ2-7; 7 bases are shared with TRBD2. This CDR3 region has 14 residues. After removal of 8 bases from V and 0 bases from J, the junction contained 7 bases not matched to a gene. CDR1 is MNHNY, CDR2 SVGAGI, per germline (reference sequence). The CDR3 bases are TGTGCCAGCGCCCCGGGACTAAACTCCTACGAGCAGTACTTC. Encoded protein: CASAPGLNSYEQYF.

This clone was detected only a few times. The chain is built from TRBV6-1 and TRBJ1-6; D is perhaps TRBD1 (5 bases). The CDR3 has 15 residues. V shed 10 bases and J shed 3 bases, with 16 bases lying between them. Germline CDR1 reads MNHNS; CDR2 reads SASEGT. The DNA for the CDR3 is TGTGCCAACTCGGAGGGGTCCGGCTATAATTCACCCCTCCACTTT. Translating it yields CANSEGSGYNSPLHF.

The V and J genes are TRBV11-2 and TRBJ2-7; a weak D match, TRBD2 (6 bases). Trimming stripped 4 bases from V and 0 bases from J, with 7 bases between. The CDR3 covers 13 residues. Germline V gene lookup returns CDR1 SGHAT and CDR2 FQNNGV. CDR3 amino acids: CASSSGLSYEQYF. The CDR3 bases are TGTGCCAGCAGCTCGGGACTCTCCTACGAGCAGTACTTC. Combining the CDR3 with reference TRBV11-2 and TRBJ2-7 gives the whole variable domain EAGVAQSPRYKIIEKRQSVAFWCNPISGHATLYWYQQILGQGPKLLIQFQNNGVVDDSQLPKDRFSAERLKGVDSTLKIQPAKLEDSAVYLCASSSGLSYEQYFGPGTRLTVT.

The V gene is TRBV7-9, the J gene TRBJ1-4; D is unresolved. V was shortened by 4 bases and J by 6 bases, with 9 bases between the two germline ends. The length of the CDR3 is 13 residues. CDR1 is SEHNR, CDR2 FQNEAQ, per germline (reference sequence). CDR3 nucleotide sequence: TGTGCCAGCAGCTCTACTCAGGATGAAAAACTGTTTTTT. This encodes CASSSTQDEKLFF.

The sample holds one count of this clone. This chain uses TRBV5-4 with TRBJ1-5; D is unclear. V was cut by 4 bases and J by 2 bases, with 16 bases left in between. CDR3 length: 16 amino acids. Germline V lookup: CDR1 SGHNT, CDR2 YYREEE (reference sequence). CDR3 bases: TGTGCCAGCAGCCTTCGGACCAAACTAGGCAATCAGCCCCAGCATTTT. This sequence encodes CASSLRTKLGNQPQHF.

The chain links TRBV15 to TRBJ2-3, with 13 bases matching TRBD2. CDR3 length: 16 residues. Germline V lookup: CDR1 LNHNV, CDR2 YYDKDF (reference sequence). V was clipped by 8 bases and J by 1 base; unmatched bases: 6. The CDR3 DNA follows: TGTGCCACCGCTCCTGGGACTAGCGGGGGCACAGATACGCAGTATTTT. Translated: CATAPGTSGGTDTQYF.

This CDR3 reads CASSSLGNTIYF. The CDR3 bases are TGTGCCAGCAGCTCCTTGGGAAACACCATATATTTT. The chain recombines TRBV9 with TRBJ1-3; D remains ambiguous. Germline values: CDR1 SGDLS, CDR2 YYNGEE. The CDR3 has 12 amino acids. Trimming shortened V by 4 bases and J by 4 bases, and 6 bases separated the two germline ends.

V gene TRBV19 combines with J gene TRBJ2-7, with D possibly being TRBD2 (6 bases). V lost 2 bases and J 1 base, leaving 15 bases between the germline ends. CDR3 size: 16 residues. Germline loops: CDR1 LNHDA, CDR2 SQIVND (reference sequence). CDR3 in amino acids: CASSILSGGGSYEQYF. The CDR3 bases are TGTGCCAGTAGTATACTTTCAGGCGGAGGGTCCTACGAGCAGTACTTC. Combining the CDR3 with reference TRBV19 and TRBJ2-7 gives the whole variable domain DGGITQSPKYLFRKEGQNVTLSCEQNLNHDAMYWYRQDPGQGLRLIYYSQIVNDFQKGDIAEGYSVSREKKESFPLTVTSAQKNPTAFYLCASSILSGGGSYEQYFGPGTRLTVT.

The chain couples TRBV9 to TRBJ2-1, with TRBD2 identical over 10 bases. The V and J ends lost 4 bases and 5 bases, in that order; junction bases with no gene match: 9. The CDR3 contains 16 residues. In germline, CDR1 is SGDLS, CDR2 YYNGEE. CDR3 region: CASSTPTSGIHNEQFF. The CDR3 DNA is TGTGCCAGCAGCACCCCCACTAGCGGGATTCACAATGAGCAGTTCTTC.

DNA for the CDR3: TGTGCCAGCTTAAGTGTCGGGGAACAGCCCCAGCATTTT. Its protein is CASLSVGEQPQHF. The J gene is TRBJ1-5, the V gene TRBV6-1; no definite D call. CDR1 is MNHNS, CDR2 SASEGT, per germline. Trimming removed 8 bases from V and 7 bases from J, with 15 bases in between. The CDR3 has 13 amino acids.

The CDR3 protein is CASSSGHSGYTF. CDR3 in DNA: TGTGCCAGCAGCTCGGGACACTCCGGCTACACCTTC. The rearrangement uses TRBV5-6 and TRBJ1-2, with D maybe TRBD1 (6 bases). V was cut by 3 bases and J by 8 bases, with 11 bases left in between. This CDR3 contains 12 residues. From germline, CDR1 is SGHDT and CDR2 YYEEEE. Using reference TRBV5-6 and TRBJ1-2 for the parts outside the CDR3, the full variable domain is DAGVTQSPTHLIKTRGQQVTLRCSPKSGHDTVSWYQQALGQGPQFIFQYYEEEERQRGNFPDRFSGHQFPNYSSELNVNALLLGDSALYLCASSSGHSGYTFGSGTRLTVV.

The chain combines TRBV6-1 with TRBJ2-1; no reliable D call. V lost 0 bases and J lost 7, with 13 bases in between. The CDR3 totals 15 residues. The V gene's germline CDR1 is MNHNS and CDR2 SASEGT. The chain's CDR3 is CASSEARSARNEQFF. The CDR3, as DNA: TGTGCCAGCAGTGAAGCGCGGTCAGCCCGGAATGAGCAGTTCTTC.

This clone was recorded a few times. The chain combines TRBV5-5 with TRBJ1-6; no firm D call. Trimming removed 1 base from V and 0 bases from J, with 14 bases in between. This CDR3 spans 18 amino acids. CDR1 SGHKS and CDR2 YYEKEE come from the germline V gene (reference sequence). The CDR3 spells CASSLLGTLSSYNSPLHF. DNA for the CDR3: TGTGCCAGCAGCTTGCTCGGTACTTTGAGCTCCTATAATTCACCCCTCCACTTT.